The 21 T cell receptor beta chains listed next were all sequenced from one sample in a study of blood T cell repertoires in COVID-19. TCRdb's table, derived via immunoSEQ multiplex PCR, lists solely in-frame clones and lacks some. The table shows roughly 120,000 clones, with 85% to 90% occurring only once. Material for sequencing was peripheral blood. These receptors came from a man aged 70 or older who had recovered from COVID-19.

This chain connects TRBV5-1 to TRBJ2-1; TRBD1 aligns across 8 bases. Losses at the gene ends were 4 bases for V and 7 bases for J; bases not matched to a gene: 13. CDR3 length equals 16 residues. CDR1 is SGHRS, CDR2 YFSETQ, per germline. The CDR3 nucleotides are TGCGCCAGCAGCCCACGATTGACAGGGGAGATAAATGAGCAGTTCTTC. This sequence encodes CASSPRLTGEINEQFF. Full variable domain (rest looked up from reference TRBV5-1 and TRBJ2-1): KAGVTQTPRYLIKTRGQQVTLSCSPISGHRSVSWYQQTPGQGLQFLFEYFSETQRNKGNFPGRFSGRQFSNSRSEMNVSTLELGDSALYLCASSPRLTGEINEQFFGPGTRLTVL.

CDR3 coding DNA: TGTGCCAGCAGCCTCCGGACTAGCGAAGACTACGAGCAGTACTTC. Residues: CASSLRTSEDYEQYF. The chain is built from TRBV3-1 (or the pseudogene TRBV3-2) and TRBJ2-7; 9 positions agree with TRBD2. V was pared by 4 bases and J by 3 bases, with 7 bases of the junction left unmatched. The CDR3 loop spans 15 amino acids. Germline values: CDR1 LGHDT, CDR2 YNNKEL (reference sequence).

The rearrangement joins TRBV2 to TRBJ2-7; D not certain. Germline V lookup: CDR1 SNHLY, CDR2 FYNNEI. The CDR3 totals 12 residues. V lost 4 bases and J 2 bases, leaving 6 bases between the germline ends. The CDR3 region is CASSAVPYEQYF. The CDR3 DNA is TGTGCCAGCAGTGCCGTCCCCTACGAGCAGTACTTC.

The chain joins TRBV6-5 to TRBJ1-6; TRBD1 matches at 7 bases. This CDR3 has 14 residues. Germline CDR1 reads MNHEY; CDR2 reads SVGAGI. Unmatched junction bases numbered 5, after V lost 7 bases and J lost 5 bases. CDR3 DNA sequence: TGTGCCAGCACGTGGGACAGAGATAATTCACCCCTCCACTTT. Its protein product is CASTWDRDNSPLHF.

The V call is TRBV19, the J call TRBJ2-2, with D perhaps matching TRBD2 (6 bases). The germline V gene has CDR1 LNHDA and CDR2 SQIVND (reference sequence). Trimming shortened V by 1 base and J by 6 bases, and 15 bases separated the two germline ends. There are 16 residues in the CDR3. The CDR3 protein is CASSIGAGTWAGELFF. The CDR3 DNA sequence: TGTGCCAGTAGTATAGGAGCAGGGACTTGGGCCGGGGAGCTGTTTTTT. Complete variable domain (other parts from reference TRBV19 and TRBJ2-2): DGGITQSPKYLFRKEGQNVTLSCEQNLNHDAMYWYRQDPGQGLRLIYYSQIVNDFQKGDIAEGYSVSREKKESFPLTVTSAQKNPTAFYLCASSIGAGTWAGELFFGEGSRLTVL.

This clone has a single count. V usage is TRBV18 and J usage is TRBJ1-2; TRBD1 is a possible D gene (6 bases). V dropped 1 base and J dropped 2 bases, with 11 bases sitting between them. The CDR3 contains 15 residues. CDR1 and CDR2 (germline): KGHSH, LQKENI. Here the CDR3 reads CASSPQGVGNYGYTF. As DNA, the CDR3 is TGTGCCAGCTCACCACAGGGGGTTGGGAACTATGGCTACACCTTC.

The chain employs TRBV5-1 and TRBJ2-6; D is possibly TRBD1 (6 bases). V was trimmed by 2 bases and J by 0 bases, leaving 9 bases between them. CDR1 is SGHRS, CDR2 YFSETQ, per germline. The CDR3 extends over 16 amino acids. This CDR3 reads CASSLLDSSGANVLTF. The CDR3 DNA follows: TGCGCCAGCAGCTTATTGGACAGCTCTGGGGCCAACGTCCTGACTTTC.

The V call is TRBV7-3, the J call TRBJ2-3; 8 nucleotides match TRBD2. This CDR3 spans 16 amino acids. The V gene's germline CDR1 is SGHTA and CDR2 FQGTGA. Unmatched junction bases numbered 8, after V lost 5 bases and J lost 1 base. Written as DNA, the CDR3 is TGTGCCAGCAGCAAGGGATCGCGGGAGGGCACAGATACGCAGTATTTT. It encodes CASSKGSREGTDTQYF.

This chain connects TRBV7-2 to TRBJ2-7, with TRBD2 identical over 12 bases. The length of the CDR3 is 17 residues. Trimming took 0 bases from V and 1 from J; bases not matched to a gene: 4. Germline CDR1 is SGHTA and CDR2 is FQGNSA. CDR3 nucleotide sequence: TGTGCCAGCAGCTTAGCGCGTACTAGCGGGGGGTCCTACGAGCAGTACTTC. It yields the protein CASSLARTSGGSYEQYF.

V usage is TRBV7-9 and J usage is TRBJ1-4, with 12 bases identical to TRBD1. V shed 5 bases and J 7 bases; nucleotides not matched to a gene: 11. The CDR3 consists of 17 residues. Germline lookup yields CDR1 SEHNR and CDR2 FQNEAQ (reference sequence). The CDR3 bases are TGTGCCAGCAGCCCACGGGGACAGGGGGCCGGTGGTGAAAAACTGTTTTTT. The encoded protein is CASSPRGQGAGGEKLFF.

The rearrangement joins TRBV18 to TRBJ2-1, with 10 bases aligning to TRBD2. The germline gives CDR1 KGHSH, CDR2 LQKENI. V shed 1 base and J 0 bases; nucleotides not matched to a gene: 3. The CDR3 consists of 17 residues. CDR3 sequence: CASSPRSSGSSYNEQFF. In DNA form, the CDR3 reads TGTGCCAGCTCACCACGTTCTAGCGGGAGCTCCTACAATGAGCAGTTCTTC.

A single count supports this clone. Other DNA sequences of this sample code for an identical CDR3. The chain employs TRBV5-1 and TRBJ2-5, with 10 bases lining up with TRBD1. In germline, CDR1 is SGHRS, CDR2 YFSETQ. V was clipped by 4 bases and J by 5 bases; unmatched bases: 5. CDR3 size: 14 residues. The CDR3 reads CASSPGTGVETQYF. The CDR3 DNA follows: TGCGCCAGCAGCCCCGGGACAGGGGTCGAGACCCAGTACTTC.

This clone has a handful of counts. V usage is TRBV28 and J usage is TRBJ2-5; TRBD2 agrees at 10 bases. CDR1 MDHEN and CDR2 SYDVKM come from the germline V gene. V shed 4 bases, J shed 5 bases, and the junction held 7 bases outside the gene matches. This CDR3 contains 15 residues. The CDR3 nucleotides are TGTGCCAGCAGTTCCCTGGGACTAGCGATGGAGACCCAGTACTTC. The encoded protein is CASSSLGLAMETQYF.

For the CDR3, the DNA is TGCGCCAGCAGCCAGGGGGACATCTTCACAGATACGCAGTATTTT. It encodes CASSQGDIFTDTQYF. The gene calls are TRBV5-1 and TRBJ2-3, with 7 bases that match TRBD1. V was pared by 4 bases and J by 2 bases, with 7 bases of the junction left unmatched. The CDR3 spans 15 residues. Germline V CDR1 and CDR2: SGHRS, YFSETQ.

The genes are TRBV18 and TRBJ2-3; D might be TRBD2 (5 bases). Germline CDR1 and CDR2: KGHSH and LQKENI. The germline V and J ends were trimmed by 4 bases and 5 bases, with 16 bases remaining between them. The CDR3 is 15 residues long. CDR3 in amino acids: CASSRTVSREDTQYF. Here the CDR3 DNA reads TGTGCCAGCTCACGTACGGTTTCACGGGAAGATACGCAGTATTTT.

The V call is TRBV7-8, the J call TRBJ1-2; 10 nucleotides match TRBD1. The CDR3 runs 13 residues. Germline CDR1 reads SGHVS; CDR2 reads FQNEAQ. V trimming: 4 bases; J trimming: 5 bases; junction bases outside the gene matches: 1. The DNA of the CDR3 is TGTGCCAGCAGCTGGGACAGGGGATATGGCTACACCTTC. It encodes CASSWDRGYGYTF. The full variable domain, rest sourced from reference TRBV7-8 and TRBJ1-2, is GAGVSQSPRYKVAKRGQDVALRCDPISGHVSLFWYQQALGQGPEFLTYFQNEAQLDKSGLPSDRFFAERPEGSVSTLKIQRTQQEDSAVYLCASSWDRGYGYTFGSGTRLTVV.

The gene calls are TRBV2 and TRBJ2-7; 7 nucleotides line up with TRBD1. Germline CDR1 and CDR2: SNHLY and FYNNEI. Unmatched junction bases numbered 8, after V lost 5 bases and J lost 1 base. This CDR3 has 15 residues. As DNA, the CDR3 is TGTGCCAGCAGTAAACGACAGGGATTTTCCTACGAGCAGTACTTC. Translation gives CASSKRQGFSYEQYF.

This clone was detected once. The chain carries TRBV3-1 (or the pseudogene TRBV3-2) and TRBJ1-5; D perhaps matches TRBD1 (6 bases). The CDR3 consists of 14 residues. CDR1 and CDR2 (germline): LGHDT, YNNKEL (reference sequence). V lost 4 bases, J lost 5 bases, and 12 bases lay in between. The CDR3 reads CASSLRGRDQPQHF. Here the CDR3 DNA reads TGTGCCAGCAGCCTCAGGGGTAGGGATCAGCCCCAGCATTTT.

This rearrangement joins TRBV7-2 to TRBJ2-7, with D unresolved. This CDR3 has 15 residues. The germline V gene encodes CDR1 SGHTA and CDR2 FQGNSA. The V end lost 6 bases, the J end lost 7 bases, and 22 bases lay between the germline ends. The CDR3 spells CASRQLSTELPEQYF. In DNA, the CDR3 is TGTGCCAGCAGACAACTATCGACTGAGCTCCCTGAGCAGTACTTC.

This clone was observed once. The chain uses TRBV5-4 and TRBJ2-1, with 12 positions matching TRBD2. The V gene's germline CDR1 is SGHNT and CDR2 YYREEE (reference sequence). V was clipped by 4 bases and J by 5 bases; unmatched bases: 4. This CDR3 contains 15 residues. The chain's CDR3 is CASSLAGGRDNEQFF. CDR3 bases: TGTGCCAGCAGCCTAGCGGGAGGGAGGGACAATGAGCAGTTCTTC.

This rearrangement joins TRBV7-2 to TRBJ1-6; D unclear. Trimming pared 2 bases from V and 7 bases from J, leaving 9 bases between. CDR1 and CDR2 from the germline V gene are SGHTA and FQGNSA. This CDR3 has 14 amino acids. The CDR3 sequence: CASSLLRANSPLHF. The DNA of the CDR3 is TGTGCCAGCAGCTTACTGAGGGCCAATTCACCCCTCCACTTT.